The entry below gives a single TCR beta chain sequence along with its context. The sample is drawn from a study of blood T cell repertoires in COVID-19. The wider study: Acute-phase and convalescent COVID-19 samples originated in the United States, Italy and Spain. Sample material is recorded as cDNA or gDNA derived from T cells, B-cell-depleted T cells, or PBMCs.

The CDR3 loop spans 12 amino acids. Germline loops: CDR1 SQVTM, CDR2 ANQGSEA. V was pared by 6 bases and J by 1 base, with 2 bases of the junction left unmatched. The table came from immunoSEQ multiplex PCR; TCRdb's copy has only in-frame clones and leaves some out. The sample has about 270,000 clones, roughly 84% seen once. This chain uses TRBV29-1 with TRBJ1-1; TRBD1 matches at 7 bases. The TCR sequence derives from a young woman with acute or convalescent COVID-19. What was sequenced was peripheral blood. CDR3: CSVRTGNTEAFF. CDR3 DNA: TGCAGCGTCCGGACAGGGAACACTGAAGCTTTCTTT.